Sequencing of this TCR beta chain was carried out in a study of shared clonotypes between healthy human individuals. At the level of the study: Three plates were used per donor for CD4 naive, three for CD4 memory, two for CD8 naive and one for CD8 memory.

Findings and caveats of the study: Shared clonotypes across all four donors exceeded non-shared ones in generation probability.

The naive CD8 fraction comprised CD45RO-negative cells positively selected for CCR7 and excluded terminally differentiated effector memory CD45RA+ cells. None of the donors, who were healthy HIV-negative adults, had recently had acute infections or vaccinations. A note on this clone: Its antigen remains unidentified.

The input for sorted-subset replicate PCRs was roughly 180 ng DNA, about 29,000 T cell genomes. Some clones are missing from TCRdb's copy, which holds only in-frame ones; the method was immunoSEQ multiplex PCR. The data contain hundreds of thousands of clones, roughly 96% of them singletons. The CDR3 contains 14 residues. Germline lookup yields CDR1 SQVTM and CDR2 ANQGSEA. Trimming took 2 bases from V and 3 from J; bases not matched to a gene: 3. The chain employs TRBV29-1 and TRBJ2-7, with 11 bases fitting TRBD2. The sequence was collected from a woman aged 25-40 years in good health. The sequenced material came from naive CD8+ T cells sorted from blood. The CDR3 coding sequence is TGCAGCGTTGAATTACTAGCGGGGGTCTACGAGCAGTACTTC. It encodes CSVELLAGVYEQYF.